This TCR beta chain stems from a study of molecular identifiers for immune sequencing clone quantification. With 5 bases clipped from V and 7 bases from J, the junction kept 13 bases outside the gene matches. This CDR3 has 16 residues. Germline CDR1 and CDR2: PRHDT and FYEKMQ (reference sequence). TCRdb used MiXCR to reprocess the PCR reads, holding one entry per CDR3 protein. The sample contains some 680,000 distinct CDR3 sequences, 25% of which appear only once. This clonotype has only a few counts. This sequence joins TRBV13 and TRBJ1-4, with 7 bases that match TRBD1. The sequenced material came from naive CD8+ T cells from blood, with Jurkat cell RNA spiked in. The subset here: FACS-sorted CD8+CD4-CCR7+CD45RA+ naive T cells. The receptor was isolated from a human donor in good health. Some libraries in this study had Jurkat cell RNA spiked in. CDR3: CASSDPRQGEAEKLFF. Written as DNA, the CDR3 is TGTGCCAGCAGCGATCCTAGACAGGGTGAGGCTGAAAAACTGTTTTTT.